The 8 T cell receptor beta chains below were found in one sample sequenced in a study of T cells after yellow fever vaccination. MiXCR, run by TCRdb on the 5' RACE reads, gives a single entry per CDR3 protein. The sample carries a few hundred thousand distinct CDR3 sequences, 8.7% recorded once. The sequencing used CD4+ T cells sorted from PBMCs, collected 5 days after the yellow fever booster vaccination. Receptor source: a young man who received the YFV17D yellow fever vaccine.

This clonotype showed up just a few times. The rearrangement joins TRBV6-6 to TRBJ2-1; D gene ambiguous. Trimming stripped 1 base from V and 10 bases from J, with 11 bases between. CDR1 and CDR2 (germline): MNHNY, SVGAGI (reference sequence). This CDR3 is 13 amino acids long. CDR3 in DNA: TGTGCCAGCAGTTACTTCTCATATGGGGAGCAGTTCTTC. Translating gives CASSYFSYGEQFF.

This clonotype turned up a few times. This chain links TRBV6-2 or TRBV6-3 with TRBJ2-5; a weak D match, TRBD1 (6 bases). V shed 5 bases and J shed 4 bases, with 14 bases lying between them. CDR3 length: 14 amino acids. Germline V gives CDR1 MNHEY, CDR2 SVGEGT. The CDR3 nucleotides read TGTGCCAGCAGTGCAACAGGGATTAGAGAGACCCAGTACTTC. This sequence encodes CASSATGIRETQYF.

This chain joins TRBV20-1 and TRBJ2-1, with 8 bases fitting TRBD2. V was clipped by 5 bases and J by 0 bases; unmatched bases: 12. The CDR3 sequence is 17 residues long. The V gene's germline CDR1 is DFQATT and CDR2 SNEGSKA (reference sequence). The CDR3 DNA sequence: TGCAGTGCTCCCGGCCGGGGGGGCGCGGCCTCCTACAATGAGCAGTTCTTC. Its protein is CSAPGRGGAASYNEQFF.

This clonotype has only a few counts. The chain recombines TRBV4-3 with TRBJ2-3; possibly TRBD1 or TRBD2 for D (5 bases each). There are 12 residues in the CDR3. Germline values: CDR1 LGHNA, CDR2 YSLEER. V lost 11 bases and J lost 5, with 14 bases in between. The CDR3 loop is CAGGGDGDTQYF. The CDR3 region has the DNA TGCGCCGGGGGTGGGGACGGAGATACGCAGTATTTT.

The rearrangement links TRBV7-2 to TRBJ1-1, with D uncertain. Trimming pared 5 bases from V and 5 bases from J, leaving 18 bases between. CDR1 and CDR2 (germline): SGHTA, FQGNSA. This CDR3 is built from 15 residues. The CDR3, as DNA: TGTGCCAGCAGCCGAGAGGCATTTATCGGGACTGAAGCTTTCTTT. This sequence encodes CASSREAFIGTEAFF.

This clonotype was picked up a small number of times. The chain recombines TRBV5-1 with TRBJ2-2; 7 bases line up with TRBD2. Trimming cost V 3 bases and J 5 bases; bases outside gene matches: 7. The CDR3 is 15 residues long. The germline gives CDR1 SGHRS, CDR2 YFSETQ. The DNA of the CDR3 is TGCGCCAGCAGCTCGGTGGTCGGGGGGACCGGGGAGCTGTTTTTT. This gives the protein CASSSVVGGTGELFF.

The J gene is TRBJ2-3, the V gene TRBV28; 7 bases map to TRBD2. CDR1 MDHEN and CDR2 SYDVKM come from the germline V gene. V lost 11 bases and J lost 2; bases outside the gene matches: 4. CDR3 length equals 12 residues. The CDR3 DNA reads as TGTGCCGGGGGAGGGGACACAGATACGCAGTATTTT. Amino acids: CAGGGDTDTQYF.

This chain connects TRBV24-1 to TRBJ2-3, with 8 bases lining up with TRBD2. Germline V gives CDR1 KGHDR, CDR2 SFDVKD. The junction had 7 bases not matched to a gene; V was cut back by 7 bases and J by 2 bases. The CDR3 sequence is 15 residues long. This CDR3 is CATRSSGGNTDTQYF. DNA of the CDR3: TGTGCCACCAGGTCATCGGGGGGGAACACAGATACGCAGTATTTT.